The 5 T cell receptor beta chains presented below share a single source sample, sequenced in a study of CD8 T cells in Susac syndrome. After extraction with the RNeasy kit, roughly 0.5 to 1 ug of the RNA was reverse transcribed using random hexamers. From the immunoSEQ multiplex PCR reads, TCRdb called clonotypes with MiXCR, one entry per CDR3 protein. The sample yields 200,000 to 250,000 distinct CDR3 sequences, approximately 94% seen once. Sample: CD4+ T cells from PBMCs. The receptor set was obtained from a human donor with Susac syndrome.

The chain has TRBV20-1 and TRBJ2-1, with D maybe TRBD1 (5 bases). V shed 8 bases and J shed 7 bases, with 18 bases lying between them. This CDR3 has 13 residues. Per germline, CDR1 DFQATT and CDR2 SNEGSKA (reference sequence). In DNA form, the CDR3 reads TGCAGTCCTGGGCGTGGGGCCGAAAATGAGCAGTTCTTC. Amino acid sequence: CSPGRGAENEQFF.

As DNA, the CDR3 is TGCGCCAGCCAGGGACTCACAGATACGCAGTATTTT. Its translation is CASQGLTDTQYF. The chain links TRBV10-2 to TRBJ2-3; D possibly corresponds to TRBD2 (6 bases). The CDR3 covers 12 residues. V was pared by 8 bases and J by 2 bases, with 8 bases between. From germline, CDR1 is WSHSY and CDR2 SAAADI.

The rearrangement joins TRBV2 to TRBJ2-6, with 7 bases aligning to TRBD1. With V trimmed by 5 bases and J by 12 bases, 13 bases remained unmatched. This CDR3 comprises 15 residues. CDR1 is SNHLY, CDR2 FYNNEI, per germline. This CDR3 reads CASSRPQGDTFVLTF. CDR3 coding DNA: TGTGCCAGCAGTAGACCTCAGGGGGACACCTTCGTCCTGACTTTC.

The V and J genes are TRBV5-1 and TRBJ1-5, with D hard to call. CDR1 is SGHRS, CDR2 YFSETQ, per germline. The V end lost 2 bases, the J end lost 7 bases, and 10 bases lay between the germline ends. The CDR3 totals 13 residues. CDR3 in DNA: TGCGCCAGCAGCTTACTCTTGGGGCAGCCCCAGCATTTT. Translated, it gives CASSLLLGQPQHF.

The gene calls are TRBV3-1 and TRBJ1-1; 8 bases map to TRBD1. Germline lookup yields CDR1 LGHDT and CDR2 YNNKEL (reference sequence). The J segment lost 1 base and the V segment lost 3 bases, leaving 1 base of the junction unmatched. The CDR3 consists of 14 residues. CDR3 nucleotide sequence: TGTGCCAGCAGCCATGGACAGGGGAACACTGAAGCTTTCTTT. Translation gives CASSHGQGNTEAFF.